This record concerns one TCR beta chain sequence. No antigen is known for it. Germline V gives CDR1 DFQATT, CDR2 SNEGSKA (reference sequence). The ends lost 5 bases at V and 3 bases at J; junction bases unmatched: 13. The CDR3 sequence is 16 residues long. The data were obtained in a study of T cells in Graves' hyperthyroidism and ophthalmopathy. It was RNA transcripts that yielded the amplified TCR beta CDR3 regions. When the TCR CDR3 underwent first-round RT-PCR, the HTBI primer set was used. TCRdb re-analysed the multiplex PCR reads in MiXCR, keeping a single row per CDR3 protein. The repertoire holds 400,000 to 600,000 distinct CDR3 sequences, with 16% as singletons. General study results and limits: Most thyroid clonotypes expanded above 0.001 appeared in blood too. Separating ophthalmopathy from stable hyperthyroidism was achieved by a 13 V-J model.

Sequenced input: blood. The V and J genes are TRBV20-1 and TRBJ2-1, with 7 bases lining up with TRBD1. The sequence derives from a woman aged 25 to 45 with Graves' ophthalmopathy. The CDR3: CSAGHLGQTFYNEQFF. CDR3 in DNA: TGCAGTGCTGGCCACCTGGGACAGACATTCTACAATGAGCAGTTCTTC.